This passage covers 15 T cell receptor beta chains from one sample sequenced in a study of T cells in Graves' hyperthyroidism and ophthalmopathy. Using RNA transcripts as the source, TCR beta CDR3 regions were amplified. The HTBI set primed first-round TCR CDR3 RT-PCR. TCRdb re-analysed the multiplex PCR reads in MiXCR, keeping a single row per CDR3 protein. Of roughly 660,000 distinct CDR3 sequences in the sample, around 15% are singletons; the top ten hold roughly 15%. The sample was blood. The receptor source for this set is a man aged 45-65 years with Graves' hyperthyroidism.

The chain carries TRBV28 and TRBJ1-2, with TRBD1 matching over 10 bases. J was trimmed by 1 base and V by 5 bases; bases with no gene match: 7. There are 16 residues in the CDR3. Germline-derived CDR1 and CDR2 are MDHEN and SYDVKM. In DNA, the CDR3 is TGTGCCAGCAGTCCCAGGACAGGGGGAAATAACTATGGCTACACCTTC. Translated, it gives CASSPRTGGNNYGYTF.

The CDR3 bases are TGCGCCAGCAGTGTCGACGACACCGGGGAGCTGTTTTTT. This gives the protein CASSVDDTGELFF. V and J are TRBV10-1 and TRBJ2-2, with D hard to call. Trimming took off 4 bases at V and 3 bases at J, with 6 bases between the two ends. CDR3 length equals 13 residues. From germline, CDR1 is WNHNN and CDR2 SYGVQD (reference sequence).

This clonotype was seen repeatedly, ten times or more. CDR3 in amino acids: CAISPGQGEIAKNIQYF. CDR3 coding DNA: TGTGCCATCAGTCCAGGACAGGGAGAAATAGCCAAAAACATTCAGTACTTC. The genes are TRBV10-3 and TRBJ2-4; 8 nucleotides align to TRBD1. CDR1 is ENHRY and CDR2 is SYGVKD in the germline V gene. Germline trimming cut 5 bases from V and 0 bases from J; bases unmatched to any gene: 9. This CDR3 is 17 amino acids long.

The V gene is TRBV19, the J gene TRBJ1-5; D is possibly TRBD1 (6 bases). Trimming shortened V by 5 bases and J by 6 bases, and 17 bases separated the two germline ends. Germline lookup yields CDR1 LNHDA and CDR2 SQIVND (reference sequence). The CDR3 length is 15 residues. CDR3 DNA: TGTGCCAGTAGTCCACAGGGTGAAGGGGGTCAGCCCCAGCATTTT. Its protein is CASSPQGEGGQPQHF.

This clonotype was picked up many times. This chain joins TRBV10-3 and TRBJ1-2, with 7 bases identical to TRBD1. The V gene end was trimmed by 6 bases and the J gene end by 7 bases; junction bases not matched to a gene: 11. Germline V gene data show CDR1 as ENHRY and CDR2 as SYGVKD. The CDR3 length is 14 residues. The DNA of the CDR3 is TGTGCCATCAGCGAGACAGGGCAAGGGACTGGCTACACCTTC. Translated: CAISETGQGTGYTF.

The chain carries TRBV6-2 or TRBV6-3 and TRBJ2-1; 7 bases line up with TRBD2. Looked up from germline, CDR1 is MNHEY and CDR2 is SVGEGT. This CDR3 is built from 14 residues. The trim removed 2 bases at V and 5 bases at J, leaving 3 bases unmatched. CDR3 amino acids: CASSYRSGNNEQFF. The CDR3 nucleotides are TGTGCCAGCAGTTACCGCAGCGGGAACAATGAGCAGTTCTTC.

This sequence joins TRBV7-8 and TRBJ2-1; TRBD2 agrees at 9 bases. Germline V lookup: CDR1 SGHVS, CDR2 FQNEAQ. This CDR3 contains 17 residues. V was clipped by 0 bases and J by 3 bases; unmatched bases: 6. The DNA for the CDR3 is TGTGCCAGCAGCTTAGCGCTAACTAGCGGGTACTACAATGAGCAGTTCTTC. The encoded protein is CASSLALTSGYYNEQFF.

The chain joins TRBV7-8 to TRBJ1-3, with 7 bases fitting TRBD1. Trimming removed 5 bases from V and 4 bases from J; junction bases left unmatched: 11. Germline values: CDR1 SGHVS, CDR2 FQNEAQ. The CDR3 is 16 residues long. The CDR3: CASSPLGTAEGNTIYF. The DNA for the CDR3 is TGTGCCAGCAGCCCCCTTGGGACAGCCGAGGGAAACACCATATATTTT.

This clonotype showed up just a few times. The genes are TRBV29-1 and TRBJ2-2; 7 nucleotides align to TRBD1. The germline CDR1 and CDR2 sequences are SQVTM and ANQGSEA. The CDR3 covers 14 residues. V dropped 6 bases and J dropped 0; count of bases not matched to a gene: 4. The CDR3 DNA is TGCAGCGTGTCGGGACAGACGAACACCGGGGAGCTGTTTTTT. It is translated as CSVSGQTNTGELFF.

In its sample, this clonotype was seen many times. The chain carries TRBV14 and TRBJ2-7; TRBD2 agrees at 12 bases. In germline, CDR1 is SGHDN, CDR2 FVKESK. The CDR3 extends over 14 amino acids. The J segment lost 0 bases and the V segment lost 6 bases, leaving 0 bases of the junction unmatched. This CDR3 is CASRTSGSSYEQYF. For the CDR3, the DNA is TGTGCCAGCAGGACTAGCGGGAGCTCCTACGAGCAGTACTTC. Full variable domain (rest looked up from reference TRBV14 and TRBJ2-7): EAGVTQFPSHSVIEKGQTVTLRCDPISGHDNLYWYRRVMGKEIKFLLHFVKESKQDESGMPNNRFLAERTGGTYSTLKVQPAELEDSGVYFCASRTSGSSYEQYFGPGTRLTVT.

This clonotype was seen at least ten times. The chain links TRBV6-1 to TRBJ1-4; D call uncertain. Germline loops: CDR1 MNHNS, CDR2 SASEGT. V gave up 5 bases and J gave up 6 bases, with 16 bases separating them. The CDR3 has 15 amino acids. CDR3 nucleotide sequence: TGTGCCAGCAGTCCCCTTAAGACGCGGGATGAAAAACTGTTTTTT. It specifies CASSPLKTRDEKLFF.

This clonotype was picked up many times. In DNA, the CDR3 is TGTGCCAGCAGGTCGGGACCATCCTACGAGCAGTACTTC. Translating it yields CASRSGPSYEQYF. This chain links TRBV2 with TRBJ2-7; either TRBD1 or TRBD2 may supply D (5 bases each). Trimming cost V 6 bases and J 1 base, with 10 bases left between them. The CDR3 sequence is 13 residues long. The germline CDR1 and CDR2 sequences are SNHLY and FYNNEI.

This chain joins TRBV30 and TRBJ1-5; D may be TRBD1 (6 bases). V lost 0 bases to trimming and J lost 6 bases, with 9 bases between them. CDR3 size: 13 residues. Germline loops: CDR1 GTSNPN, CDR2 SVGIG (reference sequence). For the CDR3, the DNA is TGTGCCTGGAGTGTAGAGGGGGTTCAGCCCCAGCATTTT. This translates into CAWSVEGVQPQHF.

This clonotype was detected many times. The genes are TRBV7-2 and TRBJ2-1, with 14 bases fitting TRBD2. Trimming removed 4 bases from V and 3 bases from J; junction bases left unmatched: 2. The CDR3 is 16 amino acids. Germline values: CDR1 SGHTA, CDR2 FQGNSA. CDR3 amino acids: CASSSGLAGGYNEQFF. CDR3 nucleotides: TGTGCCAGCAGCTCCGGACTAGCGGGAGGCTACAATGAGCAGTTCTTC.

This clonotype was seen a handful of times. The chain couples TRBV19 to TRBJ1-1; 7 bases are a match to TRBD1. With V trimmed by 3 bases and J by 3 bases, 7 bases remained unmatched. The CDR3 has 15 amino acids. Germline V gene data show CDR1 as LNHDA and CDR2 as SQIVND (reference sequence). In nucleotides, the CDR3 is TGTGCCAGTAGTATCTCCCGACAGGGATACACTGAAGCTTTCTTT. This translates into CASSISRQGYTEAFF.